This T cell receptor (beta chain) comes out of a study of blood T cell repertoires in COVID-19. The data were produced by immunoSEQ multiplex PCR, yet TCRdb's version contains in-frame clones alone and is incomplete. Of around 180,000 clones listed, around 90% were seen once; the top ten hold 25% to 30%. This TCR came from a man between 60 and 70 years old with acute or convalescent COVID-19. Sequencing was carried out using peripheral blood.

The CDR3 coding sequence is TGCAGTGCTAGTCGCGGGAGTTTCTCCTACGAGCAGTACTTC. Protein sequence: CSASRGSFSYEQYF. The chain uses TRBV20-1 and TRBJ2-7, with 7 bases lining up with TRBD2. V trimming: 3 bases; J trimming: 0 bases; junction bases outside the gene matches: 5. CDR1 and CDR2 (germline): DFQATT, SNEGSKA (reference sequence). This CDR3 contains 14 residues.